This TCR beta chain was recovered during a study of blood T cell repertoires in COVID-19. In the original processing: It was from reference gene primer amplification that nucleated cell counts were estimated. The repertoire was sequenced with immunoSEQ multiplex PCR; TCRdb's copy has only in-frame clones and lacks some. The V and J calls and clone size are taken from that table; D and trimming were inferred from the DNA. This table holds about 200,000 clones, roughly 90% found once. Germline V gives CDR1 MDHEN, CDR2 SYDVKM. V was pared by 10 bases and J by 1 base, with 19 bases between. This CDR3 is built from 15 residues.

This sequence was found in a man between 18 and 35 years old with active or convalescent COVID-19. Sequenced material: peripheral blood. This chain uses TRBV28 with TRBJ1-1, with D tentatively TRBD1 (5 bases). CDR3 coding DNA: TGTGCCATCCTCACGCGAGACAGAGGGAACACTGAAGCTTTCTTT. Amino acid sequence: CAILTRDRGNTEAFF.